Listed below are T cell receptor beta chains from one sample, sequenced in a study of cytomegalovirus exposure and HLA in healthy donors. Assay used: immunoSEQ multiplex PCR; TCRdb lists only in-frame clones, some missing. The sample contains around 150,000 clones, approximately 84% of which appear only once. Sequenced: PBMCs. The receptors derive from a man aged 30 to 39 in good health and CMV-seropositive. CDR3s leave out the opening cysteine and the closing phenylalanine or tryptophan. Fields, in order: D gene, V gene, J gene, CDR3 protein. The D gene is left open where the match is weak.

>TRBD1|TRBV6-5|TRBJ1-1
ASSHRDRGFEAF
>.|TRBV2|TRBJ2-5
ASTGTSKETQY
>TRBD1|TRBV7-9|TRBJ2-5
ASSPGQGGNQETQY
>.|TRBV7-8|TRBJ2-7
ASSLEEGYEQY
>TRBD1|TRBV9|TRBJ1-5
ASSTGTGVNQPQH
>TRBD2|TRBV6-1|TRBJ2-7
ASSTSDEQY
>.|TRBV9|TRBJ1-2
ASSVALGQANYGYT
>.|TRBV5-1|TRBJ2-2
ASNQGGTNTGELF
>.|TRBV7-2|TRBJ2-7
ASSSISYEQY
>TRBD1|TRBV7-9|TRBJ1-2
ASRETGFNYT
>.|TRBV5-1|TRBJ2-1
ASSLGAEQF
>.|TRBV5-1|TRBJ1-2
ASSFEGGDGYT
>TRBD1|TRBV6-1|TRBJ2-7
ASSEVVQGAVSPYEQY
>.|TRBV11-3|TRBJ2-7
ASSLGQSYEQY
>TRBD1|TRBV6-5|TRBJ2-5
ASSNLPGQGMTQY